Listed here are 12 T cell receptor beta chains from one sample, sequenced in a study of cytomegalovirus exposure and HLA in healthy donors. The assay was immunoSEQ multiplex PCR, and TCRdb's table has in-frame clones only and misses some. Among 100,000 to 150,000 clones listed, 89% were seen once. Specimen: PBMCs. These receptors were taken from a woman aged 18-30 years in good health and CMV-seronegative.

V gene TRBV2 combines with J gene TRBJ2-3; TRBD1 might be the D (6 bases). CDR3 length: 16 amino acids. Germline V gene data show CDR1 as SNHLY and CDR2 as FYNNEI. V was trimmed by 3 bases and J by 2 bases, leaving 15 bases between them. The CDR3 nucleotides read TGTGCCAGCAGTGAGATGGACAGTTGGTTCACAGATACGCAGTATTTT. Translation: CASSEMDSWFTDTQYF.

Here the CDR3 reads CASSFTGDPTDTQYF. The CDR3 region has the DNA TGTGCCAGCAGCTTCACGGGGGACCCCACAGATACGCAGTATTTT. This chain links TRBV11-3 with TRBJ2-3, with a tentative D call TRBD2 (6 bases). The CDR3 has 15 residues. Germline V gene data show CDR1 as SGHNT and CDR2 as YENEEA. V was cut by 3 bases and J by 2 bases, with 12 bases left in between.

This chain connects TRBV6-5 to TRBJ2-7, with D tentatively TRBD1 (5 bases). The CDR3 totals 14 residues. Germline lookup yields CDR1 MNHEY and CDR2 SVGAGI. The V gene lost 0 bases and the J gene lost 2 bases, with 8 bases spanning the gap. CDR3 amino acids: CASSYSGEAYEQYF. The CDR3 nucleotides read TGTGCCAGCAGTTACTCAGGGGAAGCCTACGAGCAGTACTTC.

J is TRBJ1-2 and V is TRBV25-1, with D uncertain. The CDR3 runs 16 residues. Per the germline V gene, CDR1 is MGHDK and CDR2 is SYGVNS. Trimming took 4 bases from V and 4 from J, leaving 19 bases between them. The chain's CDR3 is CASSVGLQPGPYGYTF. The CDR3 nucleotides are TGTGCCAGCAGTGTTGGTTTGCAGCCTGGGCCCTATGGCTACACCTTC.

V is TRBV27 and J is TRBJ2-3; D might be TRBD2 (7 bases). The V and J ends lost 5 bases and 3 bases respectively, with 21 bases between them. This CDR3 has 17 amino acids. The germline V gene encodes CDR1 MNHEY and CDR2 SMNVEV (reference sequence). CDR3: CASSTLIGGGRTDTQYF. The DNA for the CDR3 is TGTGCCAGCAGTACGCTTATTGGGGGGGGCCGGACAGATACGCAGTATTTT.

In its sample, this clone was seen once. The chain is built from TRBV9 and TRBJ1-2, with TRBD1 identical over 7 bases. V dropped 3 bases and J dropped 4; count of bases not matched to a gene: 6. CDR3 length: 14 amino acids. Looked up from germline, CDR1 is SGDLS and CDR2 is YYNGEE. In DNA form, the CDR3 reads TGTGCCAGCAGCGGAGGGGACAGTTCCTATGGCTACACCTTC. Translation gives CASSGGDSSYGYTF.

The J gene is TRBJ2-1, the V gene TRBV10-2; 14 bases match TRBD2. CDR1 is WSHSY, CDR2 SAAADI, per germline. This CDR3 has 17 amino acids. Trimming took 7 bases from V and 8 from J; bases not matched to a gene: 13. This chain's CDR3 is CASTDGVTSGGAHEQFF. The DNA of the CDR3 is TGCGCCAGCACCGACGGCGTGACTAGCGGGGGGGCCCATGAGCAGTTCTTC.

The chain has TRBV7-2 and TRBJ1-3; D unresolved. The CDR3 sequence is 12 residues long. The germline V and J ends were trimmed by 8 bases and 1 base, with 6 bases remaining between them. Germline V gives CDR1 SGHTA, CDR2 FQGNSA. Written as DNA, the CDR3 is TGTGCCAGCGGCCCTTCTGGAAACACCATATATTTT. This codes for CASGPSGNTIYF.

This clone was seen just once. The chain uses TRBV7-2 and TRBJ2-7; 8 bases are a match to TRBD1. This CDR3 spans 14 amino acids. Germline CDR1 is SGHTA and CDR2 is FQGNSA. V lost 1 base and J lost 4; bases outside the gene matches: 3. The CDR3 nucleotides are TGTGCCAGCAGCTTAGGGCAGGGGGCATACGAGCAGTACTTC. This encodes CASSLGQGAYEQYF.

This chain uses TRBV29-1 with TRBJ2-5, with D tentatively TRBD2 (6 bases). The CDR3 is made up of 14 amino acids. Per the germline V gene, CDR1 is SQVTM and CDR2 is ANQGSEA. Trimming removed 6 bases at V and 2 bases at J, with 16 bases between. For the CDR3, the DNA is TGCAGCGTGCCCCTAGCGAACAGGCAAGAGACCCAGTACTTC. Protein: CSVPLANRQETQYF. Full variable domain (missing parts from reference TRBV29-1 and TRBJ2-5): SAVISQKPSRDICQRGTSLTIQCQVDSQVTMMFWYRQQPGQSLTLIATANQGSEATYESGFVIDKFPISRPNLTFSTLTVSNMSPEDSSIYLCSVPLANRQETQYFGPGTRLLVL.

The V gene is TRBV28, the J gene TRBJ1-2; 9 bases are a match to TRBD1. With V trimmed by 5 bases and J by 4 bases, 5 bases remained unmatched. Germline assignment: CDR1 MDHEN and CDR2 SYDVKM. The CDR3 runs 14 residues. DNA of the CDR3: TGTGCCAGCAGTCACGGGACAGGGATCTATGGCTACACCTTC. This sequence encodes CASSHGTGIYGYTF.

The chain links TRBV30 to TRBJ1-1; D unclear. CDR1 and CDR2 (germline): GTSNPN, SVGIG (reference sequence). CDR3 length: 13 residues. The V end lost 4 bases, the J end lost 0 bases, and 9 bases lay between the germline ends. CDR3 nucleotides: TGTGCCTGGACGTCGTCCCTGAACACTGAAGCTTTCTTT. Translated, it gives CAWTSSLNTEAFF.